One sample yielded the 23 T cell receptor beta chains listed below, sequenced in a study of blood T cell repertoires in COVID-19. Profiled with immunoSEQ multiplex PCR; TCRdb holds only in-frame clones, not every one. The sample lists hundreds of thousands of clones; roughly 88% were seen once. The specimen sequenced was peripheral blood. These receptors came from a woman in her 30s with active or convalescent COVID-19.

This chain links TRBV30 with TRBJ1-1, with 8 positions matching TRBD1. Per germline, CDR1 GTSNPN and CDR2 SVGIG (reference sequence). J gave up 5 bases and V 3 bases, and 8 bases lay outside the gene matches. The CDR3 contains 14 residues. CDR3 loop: CAWSPGQGNTEAFF. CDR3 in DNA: TGTGCCTGGAGCCCCGGACAGGGAAATACTGAAGCTTTCTTT.

The DNA for the CDR3 is TGTGCCAGCGGCCAAACGAAGTATCCCTACGAGCAGTACTTC. This translates into CASGQTKYPYEQYF. V usage is TRBV2 and J usage is TRBJ2-7; D is uncertain. With 8 bases removed from V and 2 bases from J, the gap between germline ends came to 16 bases. CDR1 SNHLY and CDR2 FYNNEI come from the germline V gene. CDR3 length equals 14 residues. Full variable domain (rest looked up from reference TRBV2 and TRBJ2-7): EPEVTQTPSHQVTQMGQEVILRCVPISNHLYFYWYRQILGQKVEFLVSFYNNEISEKSEIFDDQFSVERPDGSNFTLKIRSTKLEDSAMYFCASGQTKYPYEQYFGPGTRLTVT.

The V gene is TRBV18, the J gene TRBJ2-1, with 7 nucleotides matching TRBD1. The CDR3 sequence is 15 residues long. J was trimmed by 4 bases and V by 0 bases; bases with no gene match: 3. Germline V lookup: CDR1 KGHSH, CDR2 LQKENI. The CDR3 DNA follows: TGTGCCAGCTCACCACCAGGGGGCTCTTACAATGAGCAGTTCTTC. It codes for CASSPPGGSYNEQFF.

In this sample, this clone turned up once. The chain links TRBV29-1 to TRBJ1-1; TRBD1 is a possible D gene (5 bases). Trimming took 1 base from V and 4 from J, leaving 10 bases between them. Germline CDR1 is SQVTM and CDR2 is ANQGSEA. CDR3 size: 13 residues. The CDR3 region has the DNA TGCAGCGTTGAAGGGGGCCTGGGCACTGAAGCTTTCTTT. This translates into CSVEGGLGTEAFF.

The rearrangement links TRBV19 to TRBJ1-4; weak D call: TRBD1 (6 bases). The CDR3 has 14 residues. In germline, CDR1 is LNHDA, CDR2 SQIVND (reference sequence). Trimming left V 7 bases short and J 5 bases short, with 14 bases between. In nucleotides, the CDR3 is TGTGCCAGTACTCCGGGGCAGGGGAATGAAAAACTGTTTTTT. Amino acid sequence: CASTPGQGNEKLFF.

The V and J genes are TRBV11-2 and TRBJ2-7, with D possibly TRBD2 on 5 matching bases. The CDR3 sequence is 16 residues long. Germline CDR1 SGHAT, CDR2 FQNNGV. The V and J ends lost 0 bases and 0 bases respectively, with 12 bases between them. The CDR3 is CASSLDTGILSYEQYF. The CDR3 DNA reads TGTGCCAGCAGCTTAGATACGGGGATCCTCTCCTACGAGCAGTACTTC.

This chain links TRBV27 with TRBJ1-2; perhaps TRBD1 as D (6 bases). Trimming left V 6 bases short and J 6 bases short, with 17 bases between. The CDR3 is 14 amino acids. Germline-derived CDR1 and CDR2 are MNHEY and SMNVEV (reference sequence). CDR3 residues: CASRSGGAKNGYTF. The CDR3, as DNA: TGTGCCAGCAGGTCGGGGGGCGCAAAAAATGGCTACACCTTC.

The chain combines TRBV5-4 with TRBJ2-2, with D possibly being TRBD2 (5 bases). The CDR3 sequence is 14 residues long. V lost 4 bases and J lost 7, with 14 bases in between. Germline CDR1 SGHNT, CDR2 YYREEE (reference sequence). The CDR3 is CASSGRESGGELFF. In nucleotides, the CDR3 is TGTGCCAGCAGCGGACGGGAATCGGGCGGGGAGCTGTTTTTT.

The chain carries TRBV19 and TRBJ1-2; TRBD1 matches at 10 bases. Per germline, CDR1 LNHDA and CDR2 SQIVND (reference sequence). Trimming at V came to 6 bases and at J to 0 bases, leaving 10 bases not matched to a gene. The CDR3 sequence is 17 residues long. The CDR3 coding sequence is TGTGCCAGTAGCGGACCGGGACAGGGGAACACTAACTATGGCTACACCTTC. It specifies CASSGPGQGNTNYGYTF.

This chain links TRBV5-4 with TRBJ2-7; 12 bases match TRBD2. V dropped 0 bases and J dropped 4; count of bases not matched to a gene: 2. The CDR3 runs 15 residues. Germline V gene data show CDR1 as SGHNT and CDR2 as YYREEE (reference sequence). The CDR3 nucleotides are TGTGCCAGCAGCTTGGGGACTAGCGGGGCTTACGAGCAGTACTTC. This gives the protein CASSLGTSGAYEQYF.

CDR3 sequence: CASSRRGGEQFF. DNA of the CDR3: TGTGCCAGCAGCAGGCGGGGGGGCGAGCAGTTCTTC. The chain couples TRBV7-2 to TRBJ2-1, with TRBD2 matching over 9 bases. CDR3 size: 12 residues. Trimming at V came to 5 bases and at J to 10 bases, leaving 3 bases not matched to a gene. Germline V CDR1 and CDR2: SGHTA, FQGNSA.

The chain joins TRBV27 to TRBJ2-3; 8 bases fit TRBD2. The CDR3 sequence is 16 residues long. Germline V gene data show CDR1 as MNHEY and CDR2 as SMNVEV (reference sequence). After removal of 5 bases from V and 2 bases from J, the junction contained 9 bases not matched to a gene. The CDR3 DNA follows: TGTGCCAGCAGTCCCGGAGCGGGAGAAGTCACAGATACGCAGTATTTT. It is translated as CASSPGAGEVTDTQYF.

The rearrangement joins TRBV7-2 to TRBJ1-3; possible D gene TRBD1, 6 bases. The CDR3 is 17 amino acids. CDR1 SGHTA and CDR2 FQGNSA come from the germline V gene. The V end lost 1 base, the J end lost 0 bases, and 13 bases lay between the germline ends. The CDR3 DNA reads TGTGCCAGCAGCTTAGGAAGATCAGGGGACTCTGGAAACACCATATATTTT. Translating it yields CASSLGRSGDSGNTIYF.

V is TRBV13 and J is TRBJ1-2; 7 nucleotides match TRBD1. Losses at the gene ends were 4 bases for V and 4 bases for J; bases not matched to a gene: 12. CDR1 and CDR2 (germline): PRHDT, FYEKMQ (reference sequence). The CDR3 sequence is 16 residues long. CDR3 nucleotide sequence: TGTGCCAGCAGCTACCAGACCGGGACAGATATCTATGGCTACACCTTC. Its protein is CASSYQTGTDIYGYTF.

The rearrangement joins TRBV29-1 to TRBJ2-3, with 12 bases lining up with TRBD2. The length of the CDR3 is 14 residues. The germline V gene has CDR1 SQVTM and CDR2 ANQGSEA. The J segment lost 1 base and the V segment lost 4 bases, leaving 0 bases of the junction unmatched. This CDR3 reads CSVGLAGGTDTQYF. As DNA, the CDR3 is TGCAGCGTTGGACTAGCGGGGGGCACAGATACGCAGTATTTT.

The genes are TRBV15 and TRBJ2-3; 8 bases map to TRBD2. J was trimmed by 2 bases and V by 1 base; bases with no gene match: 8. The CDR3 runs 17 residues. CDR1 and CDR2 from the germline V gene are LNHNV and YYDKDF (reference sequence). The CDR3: CATSRGVVAGTTDTQYF. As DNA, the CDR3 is TGTGCCACCAGCAGAGGTGTGGTAGCGGGAACCACAGATACGCAGTATTTT.

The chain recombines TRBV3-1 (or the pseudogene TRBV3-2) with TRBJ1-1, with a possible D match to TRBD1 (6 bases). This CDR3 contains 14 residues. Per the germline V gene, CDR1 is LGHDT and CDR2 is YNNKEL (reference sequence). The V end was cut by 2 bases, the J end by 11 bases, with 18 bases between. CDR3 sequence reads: CASSQPGGRRQAFF. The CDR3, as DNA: TGTGCCAGCAGCCAACCGGGGGGGCGCCGCCAGGCTTTCTTT.

In DNA, the CDR3 is TGTGCCATTAAACCGGGACAGGGGGGCAATGAGCAGTTCTTC. This encodes CAIKPGQGGNEQFF. This chain uses TRBV10-3 with TRBJ2-1; 11 positions match TRBD1. Germline assignment: CDR1 ENHRY and CDR2 SYGVKD. The CDR3 length is 14 residues. The junction had 7 bases not matched to a gene; V was cut back by 9 bases and J by 6 bases.

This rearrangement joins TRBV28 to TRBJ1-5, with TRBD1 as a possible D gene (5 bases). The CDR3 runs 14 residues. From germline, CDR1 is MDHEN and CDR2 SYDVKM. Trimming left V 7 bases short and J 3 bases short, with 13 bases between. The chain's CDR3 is CASNDDSTNQPQHF. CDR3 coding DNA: TGTGCCAGCAACGACGACAGTACCAATCAGCCCCAGCATTTT. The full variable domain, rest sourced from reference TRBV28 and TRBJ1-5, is DVKVTQSSRYLVKRTGEKVFLECVQDMDHENMFWYRQDPGLGLRLIYFSYDVKMKEKGDIPEGYSVSREKKERFSLILESASTNQTSMYLCASNDDSTNQPQHFGDGTRLSIL.

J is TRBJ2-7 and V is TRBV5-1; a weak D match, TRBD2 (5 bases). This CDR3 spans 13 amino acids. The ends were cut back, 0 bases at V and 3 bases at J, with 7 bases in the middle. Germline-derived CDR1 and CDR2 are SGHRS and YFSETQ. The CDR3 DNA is TGCGCCAGCAGCTTGGAGGGAGTCTACGAGCAGTACTTC. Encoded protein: CASSLEGVYEQYF.

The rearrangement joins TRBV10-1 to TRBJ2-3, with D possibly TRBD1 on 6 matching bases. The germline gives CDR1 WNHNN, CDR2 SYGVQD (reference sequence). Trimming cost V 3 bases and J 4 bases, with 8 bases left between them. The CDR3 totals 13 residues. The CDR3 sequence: CASSEGQSDTQYF. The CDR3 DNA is TGCGCCAGCAGTGAAGGACAGTCAGATACGCAGTATTTT.

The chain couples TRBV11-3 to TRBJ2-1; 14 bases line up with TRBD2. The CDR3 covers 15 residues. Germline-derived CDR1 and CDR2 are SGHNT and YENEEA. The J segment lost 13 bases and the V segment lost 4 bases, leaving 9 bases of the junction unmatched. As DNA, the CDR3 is TGTGCCAGCAGCTCCGTGACTAGCGGGAGGGCGGAACAGTTCTTC. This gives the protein CASSSVTSGRAEQFF. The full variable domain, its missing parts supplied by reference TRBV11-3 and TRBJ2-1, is EAGVVQSPRYKIIEKKQPVAFWCNPISGHNTLYWYLQNLGQGPELLIRYENEEAVDDSQLPKDRFSAERLKGVDSTLKIQPAELGDSAVYLCASSSVTSGRAEQFFGPGTRLTVL.

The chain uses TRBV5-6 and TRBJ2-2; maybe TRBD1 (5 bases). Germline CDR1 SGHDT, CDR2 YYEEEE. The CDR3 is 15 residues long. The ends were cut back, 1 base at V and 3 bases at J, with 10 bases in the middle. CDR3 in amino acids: CASSLPRADTGELFF. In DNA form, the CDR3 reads TGTGCCAGCAGCTTGCCCAGGGCCGACACCGGGGAGCTGTTTTTT.